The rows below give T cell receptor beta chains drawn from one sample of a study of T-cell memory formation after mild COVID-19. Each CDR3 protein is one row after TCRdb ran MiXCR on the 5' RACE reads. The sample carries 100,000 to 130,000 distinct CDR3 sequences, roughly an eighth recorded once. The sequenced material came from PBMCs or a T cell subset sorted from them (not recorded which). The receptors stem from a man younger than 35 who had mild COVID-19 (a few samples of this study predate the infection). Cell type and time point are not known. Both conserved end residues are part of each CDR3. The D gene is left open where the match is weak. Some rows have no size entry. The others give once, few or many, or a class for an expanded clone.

cdr3_nt: TGTGCCAGCAGCCCTTACCGGGGAATGAACACTGAAGCTTTCTTT
cdr3_aa: CASSPYRGMNTEAFF
d_call: -
j_call: TRBJ1-1
clone_size: -
v_call: TRBV3-1

cdr3_nt: TGTGCCAGCAGCCAAGGGTCCCAGGGAAACTACGAGCAGTACTTC
cdr3_aa: CASSQGSQGNYEQYF
d_call: -
j_call: TRBJ2-7
clone_size: -
v_call: TRBV4-2

cdr3_nt: TGTGCCAGCAGTTATCCGGGCCTCTTCAATGAGCAGTTCTTC
cdr3_aa: CASSYPGLFNEQFF
d_call: -
j_call: TRBJ2-1
clone_size: -
v_call: TRBV6-2/TRBV6-3

cdr3_nt: TGTGCCAGCAGCTTGGGGACAGGGGACAGTCAGCCCCAGCATTTT
cdr3_aa: CASSLGTGDSQPQHF
d_call: TRBD1
j_call: TRBJ1-5
clone_size: few
v_call: TRBV7-9

cdr3_nt: TGCAGCGTTGAGCTACCAGGGGGTGAGGGGTATGGCTACACCTTC
cdr3_aa: CSVELPGGEGYGYTF
d_call: TRBD1
j_call: TRBJ1-2
clone_size: few
v_call: TRBV29-1

cdr3_nt: TGTGCCTGGAGTTATGGGGGTGGCACTGAAGCTTTCTTT
cdr3_aa: CAWSYGGGTEAFF
d_call: -
j_call: TRBJ1-1
clone_size: -
v_call: TRBV30

cdr3_nt: TGTGCCAGCAGCCCCGGACTAGCGGGGAACAATGAGCAGTTCTTC
cdr3_aa: CASSPGLAGNNEQFF
d_call: TRBD2
j_call: TRBJ2-1
clone_size: many
v_call: TRBV7-2

cdr3_nt: TGCGCCAGCAGCCAAGACGGAGCAGGCGACACTGAAGCTTTCTTT
cdr3_aa: CASSQDGAGDTEAFF
d_call: -
j_call: TRBJ1-1
clone_size: few
v_call: TRBV4-1

cdr3_nt: TGCAGCGTTGAAGACGGGCAAGCGAACACCGGGGAGCTGTTTTTT
cdr3_aa: CSVEDGQANTGELFF
d_call: -
j_call: TRBJ2-2
clone_size: -
v_call: TRBV29-1

cdr3_nt: TGCGCCAGCAGCCAAGGCCGATTGGGGGAGTCTGGCTACGAGCAGTACTTC
cdr3_aa: CASSQGRLGESGYEQYF
d_call: -
j_call: TRBJ2-7
clone_size: -
v_call: TRBV4-1

cdr3_nt: TGTGCCAGCAGGGGTTTTGGGGGCATGAACACTGAAGCTTTCTTT
cdr3_aa: CASRGFGGMNTEAFF
d_call: -
j_call: TRBJ1-1
clone_size: -
v_call: TRBV14

cdr3_nt: TGCGCCAGCAGTGATTTCGGCACCGGGGAGCTGTTTTTT
cdr3_aa: CASSDFGTGELFF
d_call: -
j_call: TRBJ2-2
clone_size: few
v_call: TRBV10-2

cdr3_nt: TGTGCCAGCAGTTCCCACCTGGACAGTTACGAGCAGTACTTC
cdr3_aa: CASSSHLDSYEQYF
d_call: -
j_call: TRBJ2-7
clone_size: -
v_call: TRBV6-5

cdr3_nt: TGTGCCACCAGCAGCACGGACAGTCAACTTTCGACCCAGTACTTC
cdr3_aa: CATSSTDSQLSTQYF
d_call: -
j_call: TRBJ2-5
clone_size: few
v_call: TRBV15

cdr3_nt: TGCGCCAGCAGCCTAAGCATAACCTTGAGCTACGAGCAGTACTTC
cdr3_aa: CASSLSITLSYEQYF
d_call: -
j_call: TRBJ2-7
clone_size: few
v_call: TRBV4-1

cdr3_nt: TGCAGTGCTAGCCCGCTGGGGGGGGGACCAAGCTACGAGCAGTACTTC
cdr3_aa: CSASPLGGGPSYEQYF
d_call: TRBD2
j_call: TRBJ2-7
clone_size: few
v_call: TRBV20-1

cdr3_nt: TGTGCCAGCATCCCAATGGGGGGGCCGGGCACTGAAGCTTTCTTT
cdr3_aa: CASIPMGGPGTEAFF
d_call: -
j_call: TRBJ1-1
clone_size: few
v_call: TRBV7-9

cdr3_nt: TGTGCCAGCAGTCCCGGGACTCTACATAGCACAGATACGCAGTATTTT
cdr3_aa: CASSPGTLHSTDTQYF
d_call: -
j_call: TRBJ2-3
clone_size: few
v_call: TRBV6-2/TRBV6-3

cdr3_nt: TGTGCCAGCAGTTGGGTTAGCGGGGGGGAAAATGAGCAGTTCTTC
cdr3_aa: CASSWVSGGENEQFF
d_call: TRBD2
j_call: TRBJ2-1
clone_size: -
v_call: TRBV6-2/TRBV6-3

cdr3_nt: TGCGCCAGCAGCCAAGGTCCCGGGGAGCGGGCAGATACGCAGTATTTT
cdr3_aa: CASSQGPGERADTQYF
d_call: -
j_call: TRBJ2-3
clone_size: few
v_call: TRBV4-3

cdr3_nt: TGTGCCAGCAGCGCTACTAGCGGTTCCTACGAGCAGTACTTC
cdr3_aa: CASSATSGSYEQYF
d_call: TRBD2
j_call: TRBJ2-7
clone_size: -
v_call: TRBV7-6

cdr3_nt: TGTGCCAGCAGGCGGGGGGCAAACCCCTACGAGCAGTACTTC
cdr3_aa: CASRRGANPYEQYF
d_call: TRBD2
j_call: TRBJ2-7
clone_size: few
v_call: TRBV12-3/TRBV12-4

cdr3_nt: TGTGCCAGCAGTTTTCTAGCGGGGGGAGGGGAGCAGTTCTTC
cdr3_aa: CASSFLAGGGEQFF
d_call: TRBD2
j_call: TRBJ2-1
clone_size: -
v_call: TRBV12-3/TRBV12-4

cdr3_nt: TGTGCCAGCAGCTTACTCGCGGGGGACCTCCTTATTTTCACAGATACGCAGTATTTT
cdr3_aa: CASSLLAGDLLIFTDTQYF
d_call: TRBD2
j_call: TRBJ2-3
clone_size: -
v_call: TRBV7-9

cdr3_nt: TGTGCCAGCAGCTCTCGGGACAGGGATCACGAGCAGTACTTC
cdr3_aa: CASSSRDRDHEQYF
d_call: TRBD1
j_call: TRBJ2-7
clone_size: few
v_call: TRBV7-2

cdr3_nt: TGCGCCAGCGGGGCACCCTGGGAGACCCAGTACTTC
cdr3_aa: CASGAPWETQYF
d_call: -
j_call: TRBJ2-5
clone_size: many
v_call: TRBV4-1